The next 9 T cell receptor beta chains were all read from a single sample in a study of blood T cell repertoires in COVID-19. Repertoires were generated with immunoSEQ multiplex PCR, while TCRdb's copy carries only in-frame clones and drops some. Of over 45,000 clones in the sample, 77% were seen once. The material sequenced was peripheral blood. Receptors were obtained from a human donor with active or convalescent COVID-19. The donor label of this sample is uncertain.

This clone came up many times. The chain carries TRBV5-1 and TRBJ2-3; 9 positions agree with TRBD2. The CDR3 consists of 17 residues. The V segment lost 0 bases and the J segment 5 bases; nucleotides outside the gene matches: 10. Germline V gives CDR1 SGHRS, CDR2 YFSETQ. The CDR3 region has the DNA TGCGCCAGCAGCTTGGTAGGTAGCGGGAGTGGCGGAGATACGCAGTATTTT. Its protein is CASSLVGSGSGGDTQYF.

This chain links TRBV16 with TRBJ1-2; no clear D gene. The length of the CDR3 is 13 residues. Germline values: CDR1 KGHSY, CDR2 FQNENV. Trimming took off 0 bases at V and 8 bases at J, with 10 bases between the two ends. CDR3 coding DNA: TGTGCCAGCAGCCAATCGCAGGTCTCAGGCTACACCTTC. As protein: CASSQSQVSGYTF.

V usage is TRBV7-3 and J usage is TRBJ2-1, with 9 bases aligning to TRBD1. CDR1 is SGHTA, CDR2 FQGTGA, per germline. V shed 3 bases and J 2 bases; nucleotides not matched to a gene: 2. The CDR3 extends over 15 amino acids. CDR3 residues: CASSLDRGTYNEQFF. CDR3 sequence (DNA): TGTGCCAGCAGCTTGGACAGGGGAACCTACAATGAGCAGTTCTTC.

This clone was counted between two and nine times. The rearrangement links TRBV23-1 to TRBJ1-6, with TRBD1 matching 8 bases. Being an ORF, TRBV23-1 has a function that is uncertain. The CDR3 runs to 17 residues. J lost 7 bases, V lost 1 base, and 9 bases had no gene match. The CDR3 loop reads CASSQFRRGLMNSPLHF. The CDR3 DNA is TGCGCCAGCAGTCAATTCCGCAGGGGGCTAATGAATTCACCCCTCCACTTT.

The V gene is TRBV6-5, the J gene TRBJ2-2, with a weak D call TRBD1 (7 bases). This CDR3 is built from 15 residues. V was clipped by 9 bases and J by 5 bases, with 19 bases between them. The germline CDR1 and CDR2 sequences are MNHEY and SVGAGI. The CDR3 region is CARGQPGVGTGELFF. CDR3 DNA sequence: TGTGCCAGGGGACAGCCGGGGGTCGGGACCGGGGAGCTGTTTTTT.

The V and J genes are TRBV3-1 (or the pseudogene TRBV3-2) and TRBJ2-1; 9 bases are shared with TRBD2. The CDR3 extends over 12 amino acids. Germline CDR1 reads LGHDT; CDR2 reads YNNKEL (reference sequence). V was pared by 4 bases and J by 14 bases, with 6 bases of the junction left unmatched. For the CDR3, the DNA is TGTGCCAGCAGCCCACTAGCGGGCCGGGAGTTCTTC. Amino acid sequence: CASSPLAGREFF.

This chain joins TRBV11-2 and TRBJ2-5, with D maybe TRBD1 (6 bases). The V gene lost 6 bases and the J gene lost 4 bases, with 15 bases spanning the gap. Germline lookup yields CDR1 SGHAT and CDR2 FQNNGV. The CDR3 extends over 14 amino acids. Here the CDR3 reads CASSHGQQRETQYF. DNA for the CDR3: TGTGCCAGCAGTCACGGACAGCAAAGAGAGACCCAGTACTTC.

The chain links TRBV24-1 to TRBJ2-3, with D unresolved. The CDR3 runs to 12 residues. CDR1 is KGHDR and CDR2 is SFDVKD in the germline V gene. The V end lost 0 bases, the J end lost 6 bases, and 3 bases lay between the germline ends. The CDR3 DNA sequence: TGTGCCACCAGTGATTTGGCGGATACGCAGTATTTT. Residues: CATSDLADTQYF.

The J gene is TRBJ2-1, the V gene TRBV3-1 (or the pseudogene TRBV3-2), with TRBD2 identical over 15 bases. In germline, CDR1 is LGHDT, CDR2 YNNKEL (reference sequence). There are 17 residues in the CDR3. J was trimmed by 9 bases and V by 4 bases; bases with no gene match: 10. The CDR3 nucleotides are TGTGCCAGCAGCCCCGGGACTAGCGGGAGGTTCGCCGGTGAGCAGTTCTTC. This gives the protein CASSPGTSGRFAGEQFF.